These 17 T cell receptor beta chains were all obtained from the same sample, sequenced in a study of Graves' ophthalmopathy and Graves' hyperthyroidism. Using RNA transcripts, the TCR beta CDR3 regions were amplified. First-round RT-PCR employed HTBI primers, with a second-round multiplex PCR after it. One entry per CDR3 protein results from TCRdb running MiXCR on the multiplex PCR reads. The data contain 200,000 to 300,000 distinct CDR3 sequences, 45% of them singletons. Input material: peripheral blood. All receptors come from an adult man with Graves' ophthalmopathy.

The V and J genes are TRBV20-1 and TRBJ2-5, with 13 bases identical to TRBD2. The trim removed 2 bases at V and 2 bases at J, leaving 5 bases unmatched. The CDR3 spans 16 residues. From germline, CDR1 is DFQATT and CDR2 SNEGSKA (reference sequence). CDR3 region: CSARTGLAGEQETQYF. The DNA for the CDR3 is TGCAGTGCTAGAACCGGACTAGCGGGGGAACAAGAGACCCAGTACTTC.

This clonotype was picked up a small number of times. CDR3 coding DNA: TGTGCCAGCAGTGAATCTTTGGGGAGCGAGCAGTACTTC. Translated, it gives CASSESLGSEQYF. This chain uses TRBV25-1 with TRBJ2-7; a weak D match, TRBD2 (5 bases). The V gene lost 1 base and the J gene lost 6 bases, with 10 bases spanning the gap. CDR3 length: 13 residues. The germline CDR1 and CDR2 sequences are MGHDK and SYGVNS.

This chain connects TRBV29-1 to TRBJ2-7, with 11 bases fitting TRBD1. The CDR3 extends over 14 amino acids. With 4 bases clipped from V and 1 base from J, the junction kept 3 bases outside the gene matches. In germline, CDR1 is SQVTM, CDR2 ANQGSEA. CDR3 in DNA: TGCAGCGTTGCGGGGACAGGGGGATCCTACGAGCAGTACTTC. As protein: CSVAGTGGSYEQYF.

The sample holds a few counts of this clonotype. The V and J genes are TRBV6-5 and TRBJ1-1, with D tentatively TRBD1 (5 bases). Germline V lookup: CDR1 MNHEY, CDR2 SVGAGI. Trimming left V 6 bases short and J 1 base short, with 12 bases between. This CDR3 has 14 amino acids. CDR3 region: CASRTEGANTEAFF. The CDR3 nucleotides are TGTGCCAGCAGAACCGAAGGGGCGAACACTGAAGCTTTCTTT.

V usage is TRBV7-9 and J usage is TRBJ1-2, with D possibly being TRBD1 (5 bases). V was clipped by 3 bases and J by 7 bases, with 12 bases between them. Looked up from germline, CDR1 is SEHNR and CDR2 is FQNEAQ (reference sequence). The CDR3 sequence is 13 residues long. CDR3 sequence: CASSFPRGVGYTF. CDR3 DNA: TGTGCCAGCAGCTTCCCAAGGGGAGTTGGCTACACCTTC.

This clonotype has just a few counts. The rearrangement uses TRBV7-8 and TRBJ1-1, with D perhaps matching TRBD1 (6 bases). Trimming pared 6 bases from V and 0 bases from J, leaving 11 bases between. From germline, CDR1 is SGHVS and CDR2 FQNEAQ. The CDR3 is 14 residues long. CDR3 sequence reads: CASRIGTMNTEAFF. Here the CDR3 DNA reads TGTGCCAGCAGGATCGGGACAATGAACACTGAAGCTTTCTTT.

The rearrangement joins TRBV7-9 to TRBJ2-6; D perhaps matches TRBD1 (5 bases). Germline CDR1 is SEHNR and CDR2 is FQNEAQ (reference sequence). The CDR3 extends over 14 amino acids. Trimming left V 7 bases short and J 2 bases short, with 9 bases between. CDR3 protein: CASTRQPGANVLTF. In DNA form, the CDR3 reads TGTGCCAGCACCCGACAGCCTGGGGCCAACGTCCTGACTTTC.

The rearrangement joins TRBV7-2 to TRBJ2-7; 7 bases are shared with TRBD1. The V gene's germline CDR1 is SGHTA and CDR2 FQGNSA. The CDR3 is made up of 15 amino acids. Trimming cost V 5 bases and J 3 bases; bases outside gene matches: 10. CDR3 residues: CASSVRTGPLYEQYF. The CDR3 DNA reads as TGTGCCAGCAGCGTTCGGACAGGTCCCCTCTACGAGCAGTACTTC.

This clonotype was observed a handful of times. The chain carries TRBV10-3 and TRBJ2-5; 9 bases match TRBD1. V dropped 3 bases and J dropped 3; count of bases not matched to a gene: 5. CDR3 length: 15 amino acids. Per the germline V gene, CDR1 is ENHRY and CDR2 is SYGVKD. CDR3 in DNA: TGTGCCATCAGTGAAGCAGGACAGGGGAAAGAGACCCAGTACTTC. It codes for CAISEAGQGKETQYF.

This clonotype was counted between two and nine times. This chain links TRBV10-3 with TRBJ2-6; 7 nucleotides match TRBD1. This CDR3 is 16 amino acids long. Trimming at V came to 6 bases and at J to 4 bases, leaving 9 bases not matched to a gene. CDR1 ENHRY and CDR2 SYGVKD come from the germline V gene. The CDR3 region is CAIRTGVGRGANVLTF. The CDR3 region has the DNA TGTGCCATCAGAACAGGGGTAGGGCGGGGGGCCAACGTCCTGACTTTC.

V is TRBV5-1 and J is TRBJ2-5, with D hard to call. V was cut by 2 bases and J by 6 bases, with 5 bases left in between. The CDR3 is 11 residues long. Germline-derived CDR1 and CDR2 are SGHRS and YFSETQ. CDR3 region: CASSFGQTQYF. CDR3 in DNA: TGCGCCAGCAGCTTTGGTCAGACCCAGTACTTC.

The chain uses TRBV20-1 and TRBJ1-4, with 7 bases identical to TRBD1. The CDR3 extends over 13 amino acids. The V gene's germline CDR1 is DFQATT and CDR2 SNEGSKA (reference sequence). V lost 1 base, J lost 6 bases, and 2 bases stayed unmatched. CDR3 region: CSARGGTDEKLFF. CDR3 coding DNA: TGCAGTGCTAGAGGGGGGACAGATGAAAAACTGTTTTTT.

The gene calls are TRBV2 and TRBJ1-6; unclear D gene. The CDR3 has 14 amino acids. CDR1 is SNHLY and CDR2 is FYNNEI in the germline V gene. Trimming removed 2 bases from V and 7 bases from J, with 9 bases in between. For the CDR3, the DNA is TGTGCCAGCAGTGAATCCCCGCCAAATTCACCCCTCCACTTT. Encoded protein: CASSESPPNSPLHF.

This clonotype was seen more than once but under ten times. The genes are TRBV7-2 and TRBJ2-5, with TRBD2 matching 12 bases. The J segment lost 6 bases and the V segment lost 5 bases, leaving 10 bases of the junction unmatched. Germline CDR1 is SGHTA and CDR2 is FQGNSA. The CDR3 is 16 residues long. In DNA form, the CDR3 reads TGTGCCAGCAGCCCTCTAGCGGGGGGGCCTGGAAAGACCCAGTACTTC. This encodes CASSPLAGGPGKTQYF.

Ten or more counts support this clonotype. The rearrangement links TRBV20-1 to TRBJ1-1; no definite D call. V lost 4 bases and J lost 6, with 9 bases in between. CDR3 length: 11 residues. The germline CDR1 and CDR2 sequences are DFQATT and SNEGSKA (reference sequence). As DNA, the CDR3 is TGCAGTGCTATCATCGGGGCTGAAGCTTTCTTT. Its translation: CSAIIGAEAFF.

This chain joins TRBV7-9 and TRBJ2-2, with 8 positions matching TRBD1. Germline V gene sequence: CDR1 SEHNR, CDR2 FQNEAQ (reference sequence). The CDR3 covers 16 residues. The J segment lost 1 base and the V segment lost 6 bases, leaving 7 bases of the junction unmatched. CDR3 protein: CASSSRTGKNTGELFF. In nucleotides, the CDR3 is TGTGCCAGCAGTTCTCGGACAGGGAAGAACACCGGGGAGCTGTTTTTT.

This clonotype appeared a few times. V and J are TRBV6-1 and TRBJ1-5; a possible D gene is TRBD1 (6 bases). Trimming cost V 1 base and J 6 bases, with 10 bases left between them. The germline gives CDR1 MNHNS, CDR2 SASEGT. This CDR3 spans 14 amino acids. The chain's CDR3 is CASSEEGRGQPQHF. The CDR3 bases are TGTGCCAGCAGTGAAGAGGGCAGGGGTCAGCCCCAGCATTTT.